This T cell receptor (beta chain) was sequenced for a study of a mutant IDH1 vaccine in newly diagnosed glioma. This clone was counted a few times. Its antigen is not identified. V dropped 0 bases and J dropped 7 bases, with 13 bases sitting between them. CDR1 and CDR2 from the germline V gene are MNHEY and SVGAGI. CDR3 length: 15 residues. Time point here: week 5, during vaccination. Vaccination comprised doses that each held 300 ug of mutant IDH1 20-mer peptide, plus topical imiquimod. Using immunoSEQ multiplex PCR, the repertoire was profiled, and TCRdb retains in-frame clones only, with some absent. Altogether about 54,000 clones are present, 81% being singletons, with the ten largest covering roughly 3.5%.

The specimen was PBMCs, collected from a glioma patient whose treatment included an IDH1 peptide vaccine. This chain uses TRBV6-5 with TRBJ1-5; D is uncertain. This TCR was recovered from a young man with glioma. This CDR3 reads CASSYSMSAGQPQHF. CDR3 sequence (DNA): TGTGCCAGCAGTTACTCGATGTCCGCGGGACAGCCCCAGCATTTT.